This TCR beta chain comes out of a study of PD-L1 blockade in urothelial cancer. On the study more broadly: Males with urothelial cancer arising in the bladder constituted about nine tenths of the roughly 30 patients. Among blood samples, the median T cell count was some 140,000. Study observations and caveats: Below-median blood TCR clonality before treatment forecast better survival.

Time point denoted: pretreatment peripheral blood. Locally advanced or metastatic urothelial carcinoma affected the patients. The method was immunoSEQ multiplex PCR; TCRdb's version includes in-frame clones alone and lacks a portion of them. Of roughly 77,000 clones in the sample, around 83% were seen once. In regard to this clone: Its antigen is not identified.

This CDR3 region has 12 residues. V was pared by 6 bases and J by 5 bases, with 3 bases of the junction left unmatched. Germline CDR1 reads SGHTA; CDR2 reads FQGNSA. This material consisted of PBMCs, taken around atezolizumab (anti-PD-L1) treatment. The chain links TRBV7-2 to TRBJ2-7; TRBD1 matches 8 bases. This clonotype originated in a woman between 65 and 79 years old with urothelial cancer. CDR3 sequence reads: CASRQGGHEQYF. As DNA, the CDR3 is TGTGCCAGCAGACAGGGGGGCCACGAGCAGTACTTC.